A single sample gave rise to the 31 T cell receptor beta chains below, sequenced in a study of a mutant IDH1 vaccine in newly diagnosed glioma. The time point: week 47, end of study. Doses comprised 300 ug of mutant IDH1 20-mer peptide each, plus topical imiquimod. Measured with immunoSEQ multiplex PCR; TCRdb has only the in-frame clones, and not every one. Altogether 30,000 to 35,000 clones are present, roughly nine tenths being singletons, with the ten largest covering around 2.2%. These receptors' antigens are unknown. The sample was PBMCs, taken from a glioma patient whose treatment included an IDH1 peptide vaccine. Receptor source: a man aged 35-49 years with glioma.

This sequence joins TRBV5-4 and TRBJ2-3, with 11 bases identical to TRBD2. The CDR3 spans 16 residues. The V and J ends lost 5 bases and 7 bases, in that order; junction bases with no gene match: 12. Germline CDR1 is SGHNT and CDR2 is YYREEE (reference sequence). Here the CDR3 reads CASSSKLAGVGNTQYF. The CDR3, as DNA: TGTGCCAGCAGTTCGAAACTAGCGGGGGTGGGGAATACGCAGTATTTT. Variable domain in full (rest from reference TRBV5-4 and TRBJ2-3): ETGVTQSPTHLIKTRGQQVTLRCSSQSGHNTVSWYQQALGQGPQFIFQYYREEENGRGNFPPRFSGLQFPNYSSELNVNALELDDSALYLCASSSKLAGVGNTQYFGPGTRLTVL.

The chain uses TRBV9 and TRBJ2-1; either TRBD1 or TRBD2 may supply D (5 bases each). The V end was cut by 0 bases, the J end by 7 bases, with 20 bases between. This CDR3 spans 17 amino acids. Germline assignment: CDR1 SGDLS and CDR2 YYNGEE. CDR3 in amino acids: CASSVAGVGGTGNEQFF. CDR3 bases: TGTGCCAGCAGCGTAGCTGGAGTAGGAGGAACAGGAAATGAGCAGTTCTTC.

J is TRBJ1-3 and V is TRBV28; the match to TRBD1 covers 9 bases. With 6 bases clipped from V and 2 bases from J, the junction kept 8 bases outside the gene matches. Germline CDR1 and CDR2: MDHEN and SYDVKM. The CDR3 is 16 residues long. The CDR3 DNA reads TGTGCCAGCAGAGGACAGGGGCACATTACTGGAAACACCATATATTTT. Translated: CASRGQGHITGNTIYF.

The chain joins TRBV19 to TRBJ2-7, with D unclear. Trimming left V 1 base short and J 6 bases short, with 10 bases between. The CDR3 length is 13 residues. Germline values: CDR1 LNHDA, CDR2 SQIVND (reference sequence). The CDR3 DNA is TGTGCCAGTAGTATAGCTGCTGGGGTCGAGCAGTACTTC. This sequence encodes CASSIAAGVEQYF.

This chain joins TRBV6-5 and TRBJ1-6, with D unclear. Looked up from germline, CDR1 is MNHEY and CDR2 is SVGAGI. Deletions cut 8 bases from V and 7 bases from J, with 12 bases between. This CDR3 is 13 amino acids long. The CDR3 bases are TGTGCCAGCTTCCGGGGTCAAAATTCACCCCTCCACTTT. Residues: CASFRGQNSPLHF.

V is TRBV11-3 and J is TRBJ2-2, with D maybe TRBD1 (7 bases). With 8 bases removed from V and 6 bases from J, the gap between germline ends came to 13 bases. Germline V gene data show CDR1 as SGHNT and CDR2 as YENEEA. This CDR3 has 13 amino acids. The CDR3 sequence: CASQGGRSGELFF. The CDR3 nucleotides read TGTGCCAGCCAGGGGGGTCGGTCCGGGGAGCTGTTTTTT.

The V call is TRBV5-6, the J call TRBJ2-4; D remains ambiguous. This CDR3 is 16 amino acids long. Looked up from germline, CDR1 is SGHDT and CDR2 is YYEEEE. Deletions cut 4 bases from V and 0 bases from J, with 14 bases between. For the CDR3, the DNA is TGTGCCAGCAGCCCCCCAGGTGGGCAAGCCAAAAACATTCAGTACTTC. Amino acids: CASSPPGGQAKNIQYF.

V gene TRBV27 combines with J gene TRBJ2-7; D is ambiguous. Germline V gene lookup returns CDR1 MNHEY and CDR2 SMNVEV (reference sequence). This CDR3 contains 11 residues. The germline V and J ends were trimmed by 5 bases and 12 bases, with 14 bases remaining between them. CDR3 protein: CASSEQGPLYF. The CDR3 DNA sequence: TGTGCCAGCAGTGAACAAGGCCCGTTGTACTTC.

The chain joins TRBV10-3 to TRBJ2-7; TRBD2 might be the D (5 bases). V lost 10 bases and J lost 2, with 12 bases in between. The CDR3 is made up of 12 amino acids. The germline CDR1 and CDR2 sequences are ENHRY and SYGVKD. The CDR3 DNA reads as TGTGCCACCGGACTCCTAACCTACGAGCAGTACTTC. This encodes CATGLLTYEQYF.

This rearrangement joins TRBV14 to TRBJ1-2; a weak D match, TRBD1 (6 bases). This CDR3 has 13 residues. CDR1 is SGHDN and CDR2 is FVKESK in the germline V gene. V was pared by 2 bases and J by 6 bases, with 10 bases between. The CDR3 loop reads CASSQPRGHGYTF. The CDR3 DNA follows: TGTGCCAGCAGCCAACCCAGGGGTCATGGCTACACCTTC.

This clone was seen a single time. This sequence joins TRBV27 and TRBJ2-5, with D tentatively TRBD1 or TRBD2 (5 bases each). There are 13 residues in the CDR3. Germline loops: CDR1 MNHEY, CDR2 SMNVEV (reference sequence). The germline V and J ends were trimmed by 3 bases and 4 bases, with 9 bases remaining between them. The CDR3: CASSFSGPETQYF. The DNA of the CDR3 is TGTGCCAGCAGTTTTTCGGGGCCAGAGACCCAGTACTTC.

CDR3: CASSPWGISSGNTIYF. Here the CDR3 DNA reads TGTGCCAGCTCCCCGTGGGGCATTTCGTCCGGAAACACCATATATTTT. The chain joins TRBV18 to TRBJ1-3, with D possibly being TRBD1 (5 bases). Germline assignment: CDR1 KGHSH and CDR2 LQKENI. This CDR3 has 16 amino acids. The V end lost 6 bases, the J end lost 4 bases, and 19 bases lay between the germline ends.

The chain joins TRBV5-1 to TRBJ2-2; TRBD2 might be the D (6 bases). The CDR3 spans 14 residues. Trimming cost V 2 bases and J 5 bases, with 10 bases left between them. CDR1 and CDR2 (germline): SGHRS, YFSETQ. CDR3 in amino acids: CASSFTGGTGELFF. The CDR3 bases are TGCGCCAGCAGCTTCACAGGAGGGACCGGGGAGCTGTTTTTT. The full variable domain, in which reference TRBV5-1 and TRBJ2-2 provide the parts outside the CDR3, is KAGVTQTPRYLIKTRGQQVTLSCSPISGHRSVSWYQQTPGQGLQFLFEYFSETQRNKGNFPGRFSGRQFSNSRSEMNVSTLELGDSALYLCASSFTGGTGELFFGEGSRLTVL.

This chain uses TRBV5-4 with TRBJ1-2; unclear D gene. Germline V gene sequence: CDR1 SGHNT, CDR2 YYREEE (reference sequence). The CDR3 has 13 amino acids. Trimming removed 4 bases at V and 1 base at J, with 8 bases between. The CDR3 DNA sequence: TGTGCCAGCAGCGTGGACGGTAACTATGGCTACACCTTC. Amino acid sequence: CASSVDGNYGYTF. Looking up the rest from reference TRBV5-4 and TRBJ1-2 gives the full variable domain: ETGVTQSPTHLIKTRGQQVTLRCSSQSGHNTVSWYQQALGQGPQFIFQYYREEENGRGNFPPRFSGLQFPNYSSELNVNALELDDSALYLCASSVDGNYGYTFGSGTRLTVV.

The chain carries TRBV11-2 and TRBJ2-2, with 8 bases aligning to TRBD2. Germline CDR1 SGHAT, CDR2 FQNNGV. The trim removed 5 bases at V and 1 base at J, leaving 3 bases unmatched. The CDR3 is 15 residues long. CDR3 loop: CASSQRGLNTGELFF. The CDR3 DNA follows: TGTGCCAGCAGCCAGCGGGGGCTGAACACCGGGGAGCTGTTTTTT.

CDR3 in DNA: TGTGCCAGCAGCCCCTTTGGGACAGGGGGCTGGCATGGCATTCAGTACTTC. It codes for CASSPFGTGGWHGIQYF. The rearrangement joins TRBV7-9 to TRBJ2-4; the match to TRBD1 covers 12 bases. The V and J ends lost 5 bases and 9 bases, in that order; junction bases with no gene match: 14. This CDR3 has 17 amino acids. The germline CDR1 and CDR2 sequences are SEHNR and FQNEAQ (reference sequence). The complete variable domain, with remaining parts taken from reference TRBV7-9 and TRBJ2-4, reads DTGVSQNPRHKITKRGQNVTFRCDPISEHNRLYWYRQTLGQGPEFLTYFQNEAQLEKSRLLSDRFSAERPKGSFSTLEIQRTEQGDSAMYLCASSPFGTGGWHGIQYFGAGTRLSVL.

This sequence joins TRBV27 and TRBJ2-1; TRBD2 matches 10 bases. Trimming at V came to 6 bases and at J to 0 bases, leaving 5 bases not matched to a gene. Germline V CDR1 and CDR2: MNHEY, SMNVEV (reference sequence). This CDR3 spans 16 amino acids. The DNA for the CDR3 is TGTGCCAGCAGACTTAGCGGGAGGAGCTCCTACAATGAGCAGTTCTTC. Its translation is CASRLSGRSSYNEQFF.

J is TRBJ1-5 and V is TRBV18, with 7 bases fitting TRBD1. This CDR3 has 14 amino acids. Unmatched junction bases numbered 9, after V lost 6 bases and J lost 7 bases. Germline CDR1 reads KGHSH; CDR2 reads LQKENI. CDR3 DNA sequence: TGTGCCAGCTCGCTGTTACAGGGGAAACAGCCCCAGCATTTT. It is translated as CASSLLQGKQPQHF.

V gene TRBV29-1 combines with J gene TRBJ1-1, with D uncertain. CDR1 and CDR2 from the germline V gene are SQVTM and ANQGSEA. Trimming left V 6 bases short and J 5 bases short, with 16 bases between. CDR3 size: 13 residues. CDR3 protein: CSVRRLLDTEAFF. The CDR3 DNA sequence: TGCAGCGTAAGGCGGCTCCTTGATACTGAAGCTTTCTTT.

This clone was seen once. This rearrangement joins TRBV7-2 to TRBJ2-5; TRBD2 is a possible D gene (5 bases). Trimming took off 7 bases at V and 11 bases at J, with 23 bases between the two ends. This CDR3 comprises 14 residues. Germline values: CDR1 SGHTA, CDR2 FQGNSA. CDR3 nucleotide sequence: TGTGCCAGCACCCTCTTCCCGGGATATAAGGAGCAGTACTTC. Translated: CASTLFPGYKEQYF.

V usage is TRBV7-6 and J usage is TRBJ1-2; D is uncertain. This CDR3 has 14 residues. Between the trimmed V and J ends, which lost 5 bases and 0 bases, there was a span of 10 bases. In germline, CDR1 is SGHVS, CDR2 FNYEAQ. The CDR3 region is CASSPPRANYGYTF. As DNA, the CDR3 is TGTGCCAGCAGCCCCCCACGGGCTAACTATGGCTACACCTTC.

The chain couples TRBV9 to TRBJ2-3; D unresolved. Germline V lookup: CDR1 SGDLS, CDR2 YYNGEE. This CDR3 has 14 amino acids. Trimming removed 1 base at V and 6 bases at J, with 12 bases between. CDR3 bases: TGTGCCAGCAGCGTAAGCCTGCTGGGGGATACGCAGTATTTT. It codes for CASSVSLLGDTQYF.

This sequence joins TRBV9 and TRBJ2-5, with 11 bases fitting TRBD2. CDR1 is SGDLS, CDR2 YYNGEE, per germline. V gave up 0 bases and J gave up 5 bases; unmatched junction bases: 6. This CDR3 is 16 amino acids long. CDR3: CASSVEPSGRMETQYF. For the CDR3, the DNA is TGTGCCAGCAGCGTAGAACCTAGCGGGAGGATGGAGACCCAGTACTTC.

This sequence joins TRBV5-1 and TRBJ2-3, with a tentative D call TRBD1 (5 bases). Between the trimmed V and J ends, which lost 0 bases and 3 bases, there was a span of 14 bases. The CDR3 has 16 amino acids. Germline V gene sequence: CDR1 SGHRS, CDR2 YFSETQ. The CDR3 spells CASSLEGRVVTDTQYF. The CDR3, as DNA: TGCGCCAGCAGCTTGGAAGGCAGGGTAGTAACAGATACGCAGTATTTT.

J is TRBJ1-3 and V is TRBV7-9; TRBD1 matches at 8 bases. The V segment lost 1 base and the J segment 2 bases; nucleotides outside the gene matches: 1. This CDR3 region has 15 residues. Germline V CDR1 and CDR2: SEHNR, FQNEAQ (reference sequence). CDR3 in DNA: TGTGCCAGCAGCTTAGAGACAGGGGCTGGAAACACCATATATTTT. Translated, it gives CASSLETGAGNTIYF.

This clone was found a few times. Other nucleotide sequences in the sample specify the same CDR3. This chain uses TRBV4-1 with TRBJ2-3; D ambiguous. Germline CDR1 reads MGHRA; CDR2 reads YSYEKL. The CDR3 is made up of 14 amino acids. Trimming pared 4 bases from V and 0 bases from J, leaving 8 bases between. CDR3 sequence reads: CASSPTASTDTQYF. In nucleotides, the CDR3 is TGCGCCAGCAGCCCCACGGCTAGCACAGATACGCAGTATTTT.

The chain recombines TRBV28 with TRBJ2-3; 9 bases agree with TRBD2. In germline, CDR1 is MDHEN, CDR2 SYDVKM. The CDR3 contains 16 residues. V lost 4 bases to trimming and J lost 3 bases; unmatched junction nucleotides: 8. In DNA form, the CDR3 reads TGTGCCAGCAGTTGGTCGGGACTAGCTTTGACAGATACGCAGTATTTT. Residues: CASSWSGLALTDTQYF.

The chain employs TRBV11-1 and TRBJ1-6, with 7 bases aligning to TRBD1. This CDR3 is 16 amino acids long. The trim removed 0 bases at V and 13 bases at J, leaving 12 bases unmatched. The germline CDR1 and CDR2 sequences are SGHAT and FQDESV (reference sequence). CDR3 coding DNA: TGTGCCAGCAGCTTAGCTTCGACAGGGAGCCCTTTCCCCCTCCACTTT. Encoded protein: CASSLASTGSPFPLHF.

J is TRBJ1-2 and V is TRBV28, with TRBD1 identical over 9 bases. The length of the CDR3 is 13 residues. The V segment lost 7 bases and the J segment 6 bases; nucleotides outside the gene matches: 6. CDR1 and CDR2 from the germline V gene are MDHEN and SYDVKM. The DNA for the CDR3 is TGTGCCAGCAAAGAGACAGGGGGTGATGGCTACACCTTC. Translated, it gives CASKETGGDGYTF.

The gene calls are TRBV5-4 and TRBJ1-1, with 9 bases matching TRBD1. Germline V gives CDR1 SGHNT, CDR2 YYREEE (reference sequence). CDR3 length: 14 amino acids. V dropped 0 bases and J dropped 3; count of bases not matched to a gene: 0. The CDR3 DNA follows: TGTGCCAGCAGCTTGGGGGACAGGGACACTGAAGCTTTCTTT. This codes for CASSLGDRDTEAFF. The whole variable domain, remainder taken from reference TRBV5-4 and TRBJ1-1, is ETGVTQSPTHLIKTRGQQVTLRCSSQSGHNTVSWYQQALGQGPQFIFQYYREEENGRGNFPPRFSGLQFPNYSSELNVNALELDDSALYLCASSLGDRDTEAFFGQGTRLTVV.

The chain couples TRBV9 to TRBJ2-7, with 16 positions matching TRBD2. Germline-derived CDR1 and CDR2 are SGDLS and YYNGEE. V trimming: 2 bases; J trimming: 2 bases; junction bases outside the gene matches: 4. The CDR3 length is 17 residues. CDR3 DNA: TGTGCCAGCAGCGTTCCGGGACTAGCGGGAGGGGCCTACGAGCAGTACTTC. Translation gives CASSVPGLAGGAYEQYF.